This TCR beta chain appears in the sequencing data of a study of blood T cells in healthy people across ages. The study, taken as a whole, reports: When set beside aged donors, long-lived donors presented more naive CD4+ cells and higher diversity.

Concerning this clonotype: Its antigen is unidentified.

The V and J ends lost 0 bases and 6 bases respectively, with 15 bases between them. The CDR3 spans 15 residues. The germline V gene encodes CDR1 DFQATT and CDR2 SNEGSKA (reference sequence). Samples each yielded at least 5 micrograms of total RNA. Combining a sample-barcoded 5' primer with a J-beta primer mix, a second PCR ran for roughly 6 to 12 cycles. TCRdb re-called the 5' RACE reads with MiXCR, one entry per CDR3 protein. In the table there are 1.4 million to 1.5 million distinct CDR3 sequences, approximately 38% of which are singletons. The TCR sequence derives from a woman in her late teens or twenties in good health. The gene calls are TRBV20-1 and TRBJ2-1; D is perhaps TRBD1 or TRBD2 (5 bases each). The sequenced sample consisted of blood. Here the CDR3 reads CSARDSGRGVNEQFF. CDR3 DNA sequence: TGCAGTGCTAGAGATAGTGGTAGAGGGGTCAATGAGCAGTTCTTC.